Each of the 3 T cell receptor beta chains below was sequenced from the same sample in a study of beta chain features in type 1 diabetes. The study's findings and limits: Among all four CD4+ subsets, Type 1 diabetes patients had TCRB CDR3s that were moderately but significantly shorter.

Sequencing targeted expressed TCRB transcripts, as all isolated RNA had been reverse transcribed. Libraries were prepared by immunoSEQ multiplex PCR; TCRdb keeps only in-frame clonotypes and omits some of them. This sample has around 690,000 clones, with about an eighth found just once. These receptors are not linked to any known antigen. Sequencing was performed on naive CD4+ T cells from blood. The source is a man aged 25 to 40 with type 1 diabetes.

The chain carries TRBV9 and TRBJ2-7; no clear D gene. Trimming removed 2 bases from V and 3 bases from J, with 15 bases in between. Germline-derived CDR1 and CDR2 are SGDLS and YYNGEE. The CDR3 loop spans 15 amino acids. CDR3 protein: CASSVTPEAVYEQYF. The CDR3 coding sequence is TGTGCCAGCAGCGTTACCCCAGAGGCGGTCTACGAGCAGTACTTC. The complete variable domain, with remaining parts taken from reference TRBV9 and TRBJ2-7, reads DSGVTQTPKHLITATGQRVTLRCSPRSGDLSVYWYQQSLDQGLQFLIQYYNGEERAKGNILERFSAQQFPDLHSELNLSSLELGDSALYFCASSVTPEAVYEQYFGPGTRLTVT.

The V and J genes are TRBV6-1 and TRBJ2-3; TRBD2 aligns across 10 bases. The CDR3 is made up of 17 amino acids. V dropped 4 bases and J dropped 3; count of bases not matched to a gene: 10. Germline V CDR1 and CDR2: MNHNS, SASEGT. CDR3 sequence: CASSAGILAGRTDTQYF. In DNA, the CDR3 is TGTGCCAGCAGTGCCGGAATACTAGCGGGACGGACAGATACGCAGTATTTT.

This clone was seen more than once but under ten times. This sequence joins TRBV29-1 and TRBJ2-7; TRBD1 matches 9 bases. This CDR3 has 14 amino acids. The junction had 11 bases not matched to a gene; V was cut back by 6 bases and J by 5 bases. Germline V gives CDR1 SQVTM, CDR2 ANQGSEA. The CDR3 here is CSVRRRDRVNEQYF. CDR3 DNA: TGCAGCGTGAGGAGGAGGGACAGGGTAAACGAGCAGTACTTC.